The clone carrying this TCR beta chain has just one count. This sample was included in a study of blood T cell repertoires in COVID-19. Study background: The study drew acute and convalescent COVID-19 samples from the United States, Italy and Spain. Sources were T cells, B-cell-depleted T cells, or PBMCs; the material itself was cDNA or gDNA.

Original data processing: How many nucleated cells were present was estimated from reference gene primer amplification. Sequenced by immunoSEQ multiplex PCR; TCRdb stores in-frame clones only, minus some. That table gives V, J and clone size, and the DNA gave D and trimming. This table has roughly 40,000 clones, approximately 91% appearing once. The CDR3 is made up of 16 amino acids. Germline CDR1 and CDR2: SGHVS and FNYEAQ. Trimming took 5 bases from V and 4 from J, leaving 18 bases between them. The source is a human donor in a cohort sampled during active COVID-19. The chain has TRBV7-6 and TRBJ1-5; D unclear. The sequenced sample consisted of peripheral blood. CDR3 sequence: CASSPGAGLYNQPQHF. The DNA of the CDR3 is TGTGCCAGCAGCCCGGGTGCGGGTTTGTATAATCAGCCCCAGCATTTT. Full variable domain (rest looked up from reference TRBV7-6 and TRBJ1-5): GAGVSQSPRYKVTKRGQDVALRCDPISGHVSLYWYRQALGQGPEFLTYFNYEAQQDKSGLPNDRFSAERPEGSISTLTIQRTEQRDSAMYRCASSPGAGLYNQPQHFGDGTRLSIL.